These 9 T cell receptor beta chains originate from one sample sequenced in a study of response to subunit inactivated influenza vaccine (dated by TCRdb to 2017 to 2018). The library was built by means of RT-PCR. The sequencing machine was an Illumina HiSeq 2500. The public reads were reprocessed in TCRdb via fastp at Q25 and MiXCR, keeping in-frame beta chains. Rows are unified per CDR3 protein, each entry keeping the most common DNA and genes. The sample data list over 400,000 distinct CDR3 sequences, and under 15% of these were observed just once. The ten largest make up over 10% of the sample. Interpreted using the paper, the time point label stands for: approximately 45 days after influenza vaccine administration. This specimen consisted of PBMCs from blood, obtained more than 35 days after vaccination. These receptors were collected from a man aged 45-65 years who received an inactivated influenza vaccine. Donor details come from another sample of the same person, matched by shared clones.

The chain carries TRBV21-1 and TRBJ1-2; the tabulated D call, TRBD1, remains unverified against the DNA. TRBV21-1 is listed as a pseudogene. This CDR3 is built from 17 residues. In DNA, the CDR3 is TGTGCCAGCAGCAAATTTGACCGGGACAGGGGCTTATATGGCTACACCTTC. This gives the protein CASSKFDRDRGLYGYTF.

This clonotype was counted only a few times. The chain is built from TRBV28 and TRBJ1-1; D might be TRBD1 (6 bases). Germline-derived CDR1 and CDR2 are MDHEN and SYDVKM. Trimming left V 5 bases short and J 4 bases short, with 17 bases between. This CDR3 comprises 15 residues. The CDR3 loop reads CASSLVPEGGTEAFF. The CDR3 DNA is TGTGCCAGCAGTCTAGTCCCCGAAGGGGGCACTGAAGCTTTCTTT.

This clonotype was counted between two and nine times. The gene calls are TRBV20-1 and TRBJ2-7, with TRBD2 identical over 14 bases. This CDR3 comprises 17 residues. Germline V CDR1 and CDR2: DFQATT, SNEGSKA (reference sequence). CDR3 bases: TGCAACATCCCGGGACTAGCGGGAGATAGGAGCTCCTACGAGCAGTACTTC. This translates into CNIPGLAGDRSSYEQYF.

There are a few counts of this clonotype. V gene TRBV5-8 combines with J gene TRBJ2-3; D not resolved. Germline CDR1 and CDR2: SGHTS and YDEGEE. The CDR3 is 14 residues long. Trimming pared 10 bases from V and 2 bases from J, leaving 17 bases between. The CDR3 is CAQAGRRYTDTQYF. The CDR3 nucleotides are TGTGCCCAAGCCGGTAGAAGATACACAGATACGCAGTATTTT.

CDR3 coding DNA: TGTGCCAGCAGCCCACGTCATGAGCAGTTCTTC. It specifies CASSPRHEQFF. The V and J genes are TRBV12-3 or TRBV12-4 and TRBJ2-1; D gene ambiguous. The CDR3 contains 11 residues. V was clipped by 6 bases and J by 8 bases, with 8 bases between them.

The rearrangement uses TRBV5-5 and TRBJ2-7; D is uncertain. The CDR3 runs to 15 residues. The germline CDR1 and CDR2 sequences are SGHKS and YYEKEE (reference sequence). V was shortened by 0 bases and J by 0 bases, with 10 bases between the two germline ends. CDR3 region: CASSLGGGTSYEQYF. CDR3 DNA sequence: TGTGCCAGCAGCTTGGGAGGTGGTACCTCCTACGAGCAGTACTTC.

Only a few counts were recorded for this clonotype. V and J are TRBV9 and TRBJ2-1; maybe TRBD2 (5 bases). Trimming took 2 bases from V and 9 from J, leaving 21 bases between them. The CDR3 is made up of 16 amino acids. Germline CDR1 SGDLS, CDR2 YYNGEE. The CDR3 reads CASSVGSRLTTSEQFF. CDR3 DNA sequence: TGTGCCAGCAGCGTGGGGTCTAGACTAACCACAAGTGAGCAGTTCTTC.

The rearrangement links TRBV6-1 to TRBJ2-1, with 11 bases aligning to TRBD2. Germline CDR1 and CDR2: MNHNS and SASEGT. With 2 bases clipped from V and 8 bases from J, the junction kept 5 bases outside the gene matches. This CDR3 region has 15 residues. Here the CDR3 reads CASSEFSGGAYEQFF. The CDR3 bases are TGTGCCAGCAGTGAATTTAGCGGGGGGGCTTATGAGCAGTTCTTC.

This clonotype was seen a few times. The rearrangement links TRBV20-1 to TRBJ2-3; 13 nucleotides agree with TRBD2. J lost 0 bases, V lost 1 base, and 10 bases had no gene match. The CDR3 has 19 residues. Germline V gene lookup returns CDR1 DFQATT and CDR2 SNEGSKA (reference sequence). The CDR3 nucleotides read TGCAGTGCTAGAGCCGGGACTAGCGGGAACCTTGTTAGCACAGATACGCAGTATTTT. Its protein is CSARAGTSGNLVSTDTQYF.